The 20 T cell receptor beta chains below come from one sample, sequenced in a study of blood T cell repertoires in COVID-19. This table comes from immunoSEQ multiplex PCR, and its TCRdb copy is limited to in-frame clones, with some not included. The data contain hundreds of thousands of clones, nearly 90% of them seen just once; the ten biggest clones take up approximately 3.3%. The sample consisted of peripheral blood. These receptors all stem from a man aged 18 to 29 with active or convalescent COVID-19.

This clone was seen a few times. The chain carries TRBV6-2 or TRBV6-3 and TRBJ1-5; 7 bases agree with TRBD1. The V and J ends lost 4 bases and 4 bases, in that order; junction bases with no gene match: 13. This CDR3 is 17 amino acids long. Per the germline V gene, CDR1 is MNHEY and CDR2 is SVGEGT. The CDR3 DNA is TGTGCCAGCAGTTGCGCGACAGGGATGGACGGGAATCAGCCCCAGCATTTT. It is translated as CASSCATGMDGNQPQHF.

The chain recombines TRBV3-1 (or the pseudogene TRBV3-2) with TRBJ2-1; no clear D. V gave up 1 base and J gave up 4 bases, with 8 bases separating them. The CDR3 consists of 14 residues. In germline, CDR1 is LGHDT, CDR2 YNNKEL (reference sequence). CDR3 amino acids: CASSQGAYYNEQFF. The DNA for the CDR3 is TGTGCCAGCAGCCAAGGAGCTTATTACAATGAGCAGTTCTTC.

This clone has a single count. The chain has TRBV7-8 and TRBJ1-4; D is perhaps TRBD1 (6 bases). CDR3 size: 13 residues. Trimming shortened V by 7 bases and J by 5 bases, and 11 bases separated the two germline ends. Germline V gene lookup returns CDR1 SGHVS and CDR2 FQNEAQ. CDR3: CASTLGANEKLFF. The CDR3 nucleotides are TGTGCCAGCACCTTGGGGGCCAATGAAAAACTGTTTTTT.

The chain employs TRBV6-4 and TRBJ2-1; 9 positions agree with TRBD2. CDR1 is MRHNA, CDR2 SNTAGT, per germline. The CDR3 consists of 16 residues. V lost 5 bases, J lost 0 bases, and 5 bases stayed unmatched. The CDR3 nucleotides read TGTGCCAGCAGTTTGCGCGGGAGGGTCTCCTACAATGAGCAGTTCTTC. This sequence encodes CASSLRGRVSYNEQFF.

This clone was seen a handful of times. The junction differs from germline at one of its ends, possibly a read error. The chain couples TRBV28 to TRBJ1-2, with D perhaps TRBD1 (6 bases). The germline V gene has CDR1 MDHEN and CDR2 SYDVKM. The CDR3 loop spans 14 amino acids. The CDR3 sequence: CASSLWTENYGYTF. The CDR3 DNA sequence: TGTGCCAGCAGTCTATGGACAGAAAACTATGGCTACACCTTC.

The J gene is TRBJ2-7, the V gene TRBV11-3; TRBD2 matches 10 bases. The CDR3 length is 14 residues. CDR1 is SGHNT, CDR2 YENEEA, per germline. Losses at the gene ends were 5 bases for V and 5 bases for J; bases not matched to a gene: 6. The CDR3 coding sequence is TGTGCCAGCAGCCCAAGCGGGAGGGGGAACGAGCAGTACTTC. It codes for CASSPSGRGNEQYF.

This chain uses TRBV13 with TRBJ2-7; 10 nucleotides match TRBD2. This CDR3 has 15 amino acids. CDR1 PRHDT and CDR2 FYEKMQ come from the germline V gene (reference sequence). V was clipped by 4 bases and J by 3 bases; unmatched bases: 6. CDR3 protein: CASSSRLAGNYEQYF. CDR3 bases: TGTGCCAGCAGCTCCCGACTAGCGGGTAACTACGAGCAGTACTTC.

The rearrangement links TRBV30 to TRBJ2-1; 11 positions agree with TRBD2. The CDR3 extends over 17 amino acids. Germline lookup yields CDR1 GTSNPN and CDR2 SVGIG (reference sequence). V trimming: 2 bases; J trimming: 4 bases; junction bases outside the gene matches: 10. The CDR3 nucleotides are TGTGCCTGGAGTTCAACTCTAGCGGGGGGCCCTTACAATGAGCAGTTCTTC. This codes for CAWSSTLAGGPYNEQFF.

The gene calls are TRBV28 and TRBJ2-7, with TRBD2 identical over 12 bases. Germline V gene lookup returns CDR1 MDHEN and CDR2 SYDVKM. The CDR3 contains 20 residues. Trimming took 3 bases from V and 3 from J; bases not matched to a gene: 18. The CDR3 here is CASSFEVGLAGGGYGYEQYF. DNA for the CDR3: TGTGCCAGCAGTTTTGAAGTGGGACTAGCGGGCGGGGGGTACGGCTACGAGCAGTACTTC.

The CDR3 sequence is CASSAGQGRHEQFF. Written as DNA, the CDR3 is TGTGCCAGTAGTGCCGGACAGGGTCGACATGAGCAGTTCTTC. The chain has TRBV19 and TRBJ2-1; TRBD1 aligns across 8 bases. Germline V lookup: CDR1 LNHDA, CDR2 SQIVND (reference sequence). The ends lost 5 bases at V and 8 bases at J; junction bases unmatched: 8. The CDR3 has 14 amino acids.

This sequence joins TRBV7-2 and TRBJ1-2; no reliable D call. Trimming left V 5 bases short and J 5 bases short, with 6 bases between. CDR3 length equals 11 residues. Germline assignment: CDR1 SGHTA and CDR2 FQGNSA. CDR3: CASSPSYGYTF. The CDR3 nucleotides are TGTGCCAGCAGCCCTTCTTATGGCTACACCTTC. The whole variable domain, remainder taken from reference TRBV7-2 and TRBJ1-2, is GAGVSQSPSNKVTEKGKDVELRCDPISGHTALYWYRQSLGQGLEFLIYFQGNSAPDKSGLPSDRFSAERTGGSVSTLTIQRTQQEDSAVYLCASSPSYGYTFGSGTRLTVV.

The chain joins TRBV19 to TRBJ2-2; 7 bases align to TRBD2. J was trimmed by 4 bases and V by 5 bases; bases with no gene match: 16. The CDR3 is 18 residues long. CDR1 and CDR2 from the germline V gene are LNHDA and SQIVND (reference sequence). The CDR3 sequence is CASSPAGVRGFVTGELFF. DNA of the CDR3: TGTGCCAGTAGTCCCGCGGGGGTGCGGGGGTTTGTCACCGGGGAGCTGTTTTTT. Filled out from reference TRBV19 and TRBJ2-2, the complete variable domain reads DGGITQSPKYLFRKEGQNVTLSCEQNLNHDAMYWYRQDPGQGLRLIYYSQIVNDFQKGDIAEGYSVSREKKESFPLTVTSAQKNPTAFYLCASSPAGVRGFVTGELFFGEGSRLTVL.

The chain carries TRBV19 and TRBJ1-1; D is undetermined. V was clipped by 2 bases and J by 11 bases, with 18 bases between them. Germline loops: CDR1 LNHDA, CDR2 SQIVND (reference sequence). CDR3 length: 14 amino acids. The CDR3 nucleotides read TGTGCCAGTAGTATACCGGGGTCGTCAGGCGTTGCTTTCTTT. Translated, it gives CASSIPGSSGVAFF.

The J gene is TRBJ2-1, the V gene TRBV7-2, with D perhaps matching TRBD2 (6 bases). In germline, CDR1 is SGHTA, CDR2 FQGNSA. Trimming removed 5 bases at V and 4 bases at J, with 15 bases between. This CDR3 contains 15 residues. The CDR3 is CASSLSAGLYNEQFF. The CDR3 DNA reads as TGTGCCAGCAGCCTCTCTGCGGGGCTTTACAATGAGCAGTTCTTC. Drawing the rest from reference TRBV7-2 and TRBJ2-1, the complete variable domain is GAGVSQSPSNKVTEKGKDVELRCDPISGHTALYWYRQSLGQGLEFLIYFQGNSAPDKSGLPSDRFSAERTGGSVSTLTIQRTQQEDSAVYLCASSLSAGLYNEQFFGPGTRLTVL.

The V call is TRBV10-3, the J call TRBJ1-2; 8 bases align to TRBD1. The CDR3 has 12 amino acids. The ends lost 10 bases at V and 7 bases at J; junction bases unmatched: 8. Germline CDR1 reads ENHRY; CDR2 reads SYGVKD. The CDR3 sequence is CATVGQGTGYTF. The CDR3 DNA reads TGTGCCACTGTCGGACAGGGTACTGGCTACACCTTC.

The rearrangement joins TRBV19 to TRBJ1-2; 9 positions match TRBD1. There are 15 residues in the CDR3. The germline gives CDR1 LNHDA, CDR2 SQIVND (reference sequence). The J segment lost 7 bases and the V segment lost 0 bases, leaving 6 bases of the junction unmatched. The CDR3 DNA is TGTGCCAGTAGTATAGACAACAGGGGGCGTTTTGGCTACACCTTC. Encoded protein: CASSIDNRGRFGYTF.

The chain has TRBV5-4 and TRBJ1-3; D is perhaps TRBD1 (5 bases). CDR1 is SGHNT, CDR2 YYREEE, per germline (reference sequence). Trimming removed 3 bases from V and 3 bases from J, with 10 bases in between. CDR3 length equals 14 residues. CDR3 sequence (DNA): TGTGCCAGCAGCTGGGGGGTCAATGGAAACACCATATATTTT. Translation: CASSWGVNGNTIYF.

The chain links TRBV6-1 to TRBJ1-4; 10 bases are shared with TRBD1. J gave up 10 bases and V 4 bases, and 18 bases lay outside the gene matches. Germline CDR1 and CDR2: MNHNS and SASEGT. This CDR3 is 18 amino acids long. The CDR3 region has the DNA TGTGCCAGCAGTGTAGCGGACAGGGGGATGACGGGTTTCACAAAACTGTTTTTT. This sequence encodes CASSVADRGMTGFTKLFF.

This sequence joins TRBV12-3 or TRBV12-4 and TRBJ1-2, with D unclear. This CDR3 has 12 residues. V was shortened by 1 base and J by 4 bases, with 4 bases between the two germline ends. CDR3 amino acids: CASSLGPYGYTF. For the CDR3, the DNA is TGTGCCAGCAGTTTAGGGCCCTATGGCTACACCTTC.

The chain links TRBV15 to TRBJ1-2; unclear D gene. Germline assignment: CDR1 LNHNV and CDR2 YYDKDF (reference sequence). The CDR3 consists of 15 residues. V gave up 3 bases and J gave up 3 bases, with 14 bases separating them. The DNA of the CDR3 is TGTGCCACCAGCAGCAGGAGGGAGCCATACTATGGCTACACCTTC. Translating it yields CATSSRREPYYGYTF.